Listed below are T cell receptor beta chains from one sample, sequenced in a study of CD8+ T cells in alopecia areata. Some clones are missing from TCRdb's copy, which holds only in-frame ones; the method was immunoSEQ multiplex PCR. This sample has approximately 160,000 clones; around 60% occur once, and the top ten carry over 12%. Sample: CD4+ T cells sorted from blood, taken at week 24, from a patient treated with tofacitinib. The receptors were sampled from a human donor with alopecia areata. Each CDR3 is given with its conserved first and last residue. The order of the fields is D gene, J gene, clone size, V gene, CDR3 protein, CDR3 DNA. The D gene is left open where the match is weak. Size is stated for part of the rows, as once, few or many counts, or as a class when the clone is expanded.

d_call: NA; j_call: TRBJ1-5; clone_size: NA; v_call: TRBV2; cdr3_aa: CASSDQGILYQPQHF; cdr3_nt: TGTGCCAGCAGTGATCAAGGGATCCTCTATCAGCCCCAGCATTTT
d_call: NA; j_call: TRBJ2-1; clone_size: few; v_call: TRBV6-5; cdr3_aa: CASRQNNEQFF; cdr3_nt: TGTGCCAGCAGACAAAACAATGAGCAGTTCTTC
d_call: TRBD1; j_call: TRBJ2-7; clone_size: NA; v_call: TRBV30; cdr3_aa: CAWTPGTAYEQYF; cdr3_nt: TGTGCCTGGACCCCCGGGACAGCTTACGAGCAGTACTTC
d_call: TRBD1; j_call: TRBJ1-6; clone_size: NA; v_call: TRBV7-2; cdr3_aa: CASSLGLGQGSSPLHF; cdr3_nt: TGTGCCAGCAGCTTAGGCCTGGGACAGGGAAGTTCACCCCTCCACTTT
d_call: NA; j_call: TRBJ2-6; clone_size: NA; v_call: TRBV30; cdr3_aa: CAWSVRFGSSGANVLTF; cdr3_nt: TGTGCCTGGAGTGTCCGGTTCGGGAGCTCTGGGGCCAACGTCCTGACTTTC
d_call: TRBD2; j_call: TRBJ2-3; clone_size: NA; v_call: TRBV29-1; cdr3_aa: CSVVRASGGDTQYF; cdr3_nt: TGCAGCGTTGTGCGCGCTAGCGGGGGGGATACGCAGTATTTT
d_call: NA; j_call: TRBJ2-1; clone_size: NA; v_call: TRBV7-9; cdr3_aa: CASSRIGDPRTYNEQFF; cdr3_nt: TGTGCCAGCAGTCGGATTGGGGACCCTCGGACCTACAATGAGCAGTTCTTC
d_call: NA; j_call: TRBJ1-6; clone_size: NA; v_call: TRBV19; cdr3_aa: CASRAGPQRDNSPLHF; cdr3_nt: TGTGCCAGCCGGGCAGGGCCCCAGAGAGATAATTCACCCCTCCACTTT
d_call: TRBD1; j_call: TRBJ2-1; clone_size: NA; v_call: TRBV7-3; cdr3_aa: CASRAAQGSYNEQFF; cdr3_nt: TGTGCCAGCAGGGCCGCACAGGGGTCCTACAATGAGCAGTTCTTC
d_call: NA; j_call: TRBJ2-7; clone_size: NA; v_call: TRBV7-8; cdr3_aa: CASSLGTYEQYF; cdr3_nt: TGTGCCAGCAGCTTAGGAACCTACGAGCAGTACTTC
d_call: NA; j_call: TRBJ1-1; clone_size: NA; v_call: TRBV25-1; cdr3_aa: CASSWGPSNTEAFF; cdr3_nt: TGTGCCAGCAGTTGGGGGCCGTCGAACACTGAAGCTTTCTTT
d_call: NA; j_call: TRBJ1-5; clone_size: NA; v_call: TRBV5-1; cdr3_aa: CASSLGGGNQPQHF; cdr3_nt: TGCGCCAGCAGCTTGGGTGGTGGCAATCAGCCCCAGCATTTT
d_call: NA; j_call: TRBJ1-6; clone_size: few; v_call: TRBV29-1; cdr3_aa: CSVRHGERNSPLHF; cdr3_nt: TGCAGCGTTCGTCATGGGGAGAGAAATTCACCCCTCCACTTT
d_call: NA; j_call: TRBJ1-1; clone_size: few; v_call: TRBV7-2; cdr3_aa: CASTKGGTEAFF; cdr3_nt: TGTGCCAGCACAAAAGGGGGCACTGAAGCTTTCTTT
d_call: TRBD2; j_call: TRBJ2-7; clone_size: few; v_call: TRBV11-2; cdr3_aa: CASSLEIRRVGLAGTYEQYF; cdr3_nt: TGTGCCAGCAGCTTAGAGATTCGGAGGGTGGGACTAGCGGGGACCTACGAGCAGTACTTC
d_call: NA; j_call: TRBJ1-1; clone_size: NA; v_call: TRBV6-5; cdr3_aa: CASSQDRLNTEAFF; cdr3_nt: TGTGCCAGCAGTCAAGACAGGTTGAACACTGAAGCTTTCTTT
d_call: TRBD1; j_call: TRBJ2-1; clone_size: NA; v_call: TRBV9; cdr3_aa: CASSVASGTGGEQFF; cdr3_nt: TGTGCCAGCAGCGTAGCTTCCGGGACAGGCGGAGAGCAGTTCTTC
d_call: NA; j_call: TRBJ1-4; clone_size: few; v_call: TRBV29-1; cdr3_aa: CSARVGEKLFF; cdr3_nt: TGCAGCGCCAGAGTCGGGGAAAAACTGTTTTTT
d_call: NA; j_call: TRBJ2-7; clone_size: NA; v_call: TRBV29-1; cdr3_aa: CSAASHYEQYF; cdr3_nt: TGCAGCGCGGCCAGCCATTACGAGCAGTACTTC
d_call: NA; j_call: TRBJ1-1; clone_size: NA; v_call: TRBV29-1; cdr3_aa: CSVQGQEAFF; cdr3_nt: TGCAGCGTTCAAGGGCAGGAAGCTTTCTTT
d_call: TRBD2; j_call: TRBJ2-1; clone_size: NA; v_call: TRBV18; cdr3_aa: CASSQAGVAYNEQFF; cdr3_nt: TGTGCCAGCTCGCAAGCGGGGGTAGCGTACAATGAGCAGTTCTTC
d_call: TRBD1; j_call: TRBJ2-3; clone_size: NA; v_call: TRBV29-1; cdr3_aa: CSVGQGSDTQYF; cdr3_nt: TGCAGCGTGGGACAGGGTTCGGATACGCAGTATTTT
d_call: NA; j_call: TRBJ1-5; clone_size: NA; v_call: TRBV30; cdr3_aa: CAWERAFGQPQHF; cdr3_nt: TGTGCCTGGGAGCGGGCATTTGGTCAGCCCCAGCATTTT
d_call: NA; j_call: TRBJ2-3; clone_size: few; v_call: TRBV7-9; cdr3_aa: CASSTGTISLDTQYF; cdr3_nt: TGTGCCAGCAGCACCGGGACAATCTCCCTAGATACGCAGTATTTT